This is a list of T cell receptor beta chains from one sample in a study of T cell responses to AZD1222 COVID-19 vaccine. Here immunoSEQ multiplex PCR was the method, and the copy in TCRdb shows in-frame clones only, minus some. This sample yields under 200,000 clones, of which 94% are seen a single time; roughly 8.4% belongs to the top ten. Sequencing used peripheral blood, obtained on day 0 of AZD1222 vaccination. The receptors come from an adult in good health. Both conserved end residues are part of each CDR3. Each record gives: D gene, clone size, J gene, V gene, CDR3 DNA, CDR3 protein. A D gene is named only where the DNA matches it firmly. Size is omitted from some rows. Given values are once, few, many or a class for expanded clones.

D gene: NA; clone size: NA; J gene: TRBJ2-5; V gene: TRBV28; CDR3 DNA: TGTGCCAGCAGCCCTGTTGCCAGGCAAGAGACCCAGTACTTC; CDR3 protein: CASSPVARQETQYF
D gene: NA; clone size: NA; J gene: TRBJ1-2; V gene: TRBV12-3/TRBV12-4; CDR3 DNA: TGTGCCAGCAGTTTCCAGGGTAGTGGCTACACCTTC; CDR3 protein: CASSFQGSGYTF
D gene: NA; clone size: NA; J gene: TRBJ1-5; V gene: TRBV6-1; CDR3 DNA: TGTGCCAGCAGTGAACCCCAGCCCCAGCATTTT; CDR3 protein: CASSEPQPQHF
D gene: TRBD2; clone size: NA; J gene: TRBJ2-3; V gene: TRBV29-1; CDR3 DNA: TGCAGCGTGGATACAGTGGGACTAGCTTCAGATACGCAGTATTTT; CDR3 protein: CSVDTVGLASDTQYF
D gene: TRBD2; clone size: NA; J gene: TRBJ2-7; V gene: TRBV6-2/TRBV6-3; CDR3 DNA: TGTGCCAGCAGTTACCTCCTACTAGCGGGAGGCTACGAGCAGTACTTC; CDR3 protein: CASSYLLLAGGYEQYF
D gene: NA; clone size: NA; J gene: TRBJ2-5; V gene: TRBV7-6; CDR3 DNA: TGTGCCAGCACCGACGGACGAGGGGGTGCGGCCCAGTACTTC; CDR3 protein: CASTDGRGGAAQYF
D gene: NA; clone size: NA; J gene: TRBJ1-2; V gene: TRBV29-1; CDR3 DNA: TGCAGCGTGGCGGGAGGGGATGGCTACACCTTC; CDR3 protein: CSVAGGDGYTF
D gene: NA; clone size: NA; J gene: TRBJ2-1; V gene: TRBV6-1; CDR3 DNA: TGTGCCAGCAGTGCTAGAGACCCTCGTTCCTTCAATGAGCAGTTCTTC; CDR3 protein: CASSARDPRSFNEQFF
D gene: NA; clone size: NA; J gene: TRBJ1-1; V gene: TRBV15; CDR3 DNA: TGTGCCACCACCCGGGACGGCATGAACACTGAAGCTTTCTTT; CDR3 protein: CATTRDGMNTEAFF
D gene: NA; clone size: NA; J gene: TRBJ2-3; V gene: TRBV10-3; CDR3 DNA: TGTGCCATCAGTGGGGCTAGGGCAGATACGCAGTATTTT; CDR3 protein: CAISGARADTQYF
D gene: NA; clone size: once; J gene: TRBJ2-2; V gene: TRBV5-1; CDR3 DNA: TGCGCCAGCAGCGTGGGGGGACTGTTCACCGGGGAGCTGTTTTTT; CDR3 protein: CASSVGGLFTGELFF
D gene: TRBD2; clone size: NA; J gene: TRBJ2-1; V gene: TRBV19; CDR3 DNA: TGTGCCAGTAGTATAGATAGCGGGAGGGGGTGGAATGAGCAGTTCTTC; CDR3 protein: CASSIDSGRGWNEQFF
D gene: NA; clone size: NA; J gene: TRBJ2-7; V gene: TRBV11-2; CDR3 DNA: TGTGCCAGCAGCTTAGGCGGGACGACTCGGACCTACGAGCAGTACTTC; CDR3 protein: CASSLGGTTRTYEQYF
D gene: NA; clone size: NA; J gene: TRBJ1-1; V gene: TRBV5-1; CDR3 DNA: TGCGCCAGCAGCTTGGGGTTGATACGGGGGAGGGAGGCTGAAGCTTTCTTT; CDR3 protein: CASSLGLIRGREAEAFF
D gene: TRBD1; clone size: NA; J gene: TRBJ1-1; V gene: TRBV4-2; CDR3 DNA: TGTGCCAGCAGGGGGGGACAGGGAGTTTCCACTGAAGCTTTCTTT; CDR3 protein: CASRGGQGVSTEAFF
D gene: NA; clone size: NA; J gene: TRBJ1-1; V gene: TRBV5-1; CDR3 DNA: TGCGCCAGCAGCTCCGGGCCCTCGAACACTGAAGCTTTCTTT; CDR3 protein: CASSSGPSNTEAFF
D gene: NA; clone size: NA; J gene: TRBJ1-4; V gene: TRBV6-5; CDR3 DNA: TGTGCCACGGAGGGGGGGACTAATGAAAAACTGTTTTTT; CDR3 protein: CATEGGTNEKLFF
D gene: TRBD2; clone size: once; J gene: TRBJ2-1; V gene: TRBV5-8; CDR3 DNA: TGTGCCAGCAGCTTAGGACTAGCGGGAGGCGGTGAGCAGTTCTTC; CDR3 protein: CASSLGLAGGGEQFF
D gene: NA; clone size: NA; J gene: TRBJ2-1; V gene: TRBV28; CDR3 DNA: TGTGCCAGCAGTTTAGGGCAGGGTTGGGGGAGGTCCTACAATGAGCAGTTCTTC; CDR3 protein: CASSLGQGWGRSYNEQFF
D gene: TRBD1; clone size: NA; J gene: TRBJ1-1; V gene: TRBV19; CDR3 DNA: TGTGCCAGTACCAAGGGACAGATGAACACTGAAGCTTTCTTT; CDR3 protein: CASTKGQMNTEAFF